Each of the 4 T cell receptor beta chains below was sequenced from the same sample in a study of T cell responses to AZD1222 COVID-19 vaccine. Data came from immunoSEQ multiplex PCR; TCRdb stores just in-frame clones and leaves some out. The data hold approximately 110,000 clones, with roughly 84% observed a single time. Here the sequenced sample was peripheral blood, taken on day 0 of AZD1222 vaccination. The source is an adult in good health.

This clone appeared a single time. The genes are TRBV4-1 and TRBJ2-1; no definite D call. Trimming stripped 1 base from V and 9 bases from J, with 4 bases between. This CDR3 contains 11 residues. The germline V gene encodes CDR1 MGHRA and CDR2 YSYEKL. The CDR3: CASSQGGEQFF. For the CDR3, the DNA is TGCGCCAGCAGCCAAGGGGGTGAGCAGTTCTTC.

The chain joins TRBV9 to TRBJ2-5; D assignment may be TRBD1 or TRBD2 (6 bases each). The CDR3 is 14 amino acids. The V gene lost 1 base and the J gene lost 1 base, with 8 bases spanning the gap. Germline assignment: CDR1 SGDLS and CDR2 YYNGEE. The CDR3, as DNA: TGTGCCAGCAGCGTAAGGGGGGCCCAAGAGACCCAGTACTTC. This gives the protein CASSVRGAQETQYF.

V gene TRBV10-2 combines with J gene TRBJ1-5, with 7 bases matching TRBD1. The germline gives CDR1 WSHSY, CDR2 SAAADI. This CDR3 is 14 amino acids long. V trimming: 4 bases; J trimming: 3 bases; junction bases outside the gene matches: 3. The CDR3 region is CASSVDRYNQPQHF. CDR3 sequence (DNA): TGCGCCAGCAGTGTGGACAGGTACAATCAGCCCCAGCATTTT.

DNA for the CDR3: TGTGCCAGTACCGCATGGACTGAAGCTTTCTTT. Encoded protein: CASTAWTEAFF. The rearrangement joins TRBV19 to TRBJ1-1; D remains ambiguous. V gave up 7 bases and J gave up 5 bases, with 8 bases separating them. CDR3 size: 11 residues. Germline CDR1 is LNHDA and CDR2 is SQIVND (reference sequence).